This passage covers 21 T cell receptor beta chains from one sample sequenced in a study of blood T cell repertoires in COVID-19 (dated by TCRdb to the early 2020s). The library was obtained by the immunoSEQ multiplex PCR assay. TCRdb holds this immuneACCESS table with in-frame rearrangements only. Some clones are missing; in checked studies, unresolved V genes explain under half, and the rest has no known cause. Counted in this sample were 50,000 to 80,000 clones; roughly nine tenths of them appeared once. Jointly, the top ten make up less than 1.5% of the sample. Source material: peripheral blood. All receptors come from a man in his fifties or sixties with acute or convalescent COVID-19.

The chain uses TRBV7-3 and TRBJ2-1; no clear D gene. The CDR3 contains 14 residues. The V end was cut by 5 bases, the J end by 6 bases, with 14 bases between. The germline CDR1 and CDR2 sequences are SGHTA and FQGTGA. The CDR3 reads CASSIHATPNEQFF. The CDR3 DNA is TGTGCCAGCAGCATCCACGCGACTCCCAATGAGCAGTTCTTC.

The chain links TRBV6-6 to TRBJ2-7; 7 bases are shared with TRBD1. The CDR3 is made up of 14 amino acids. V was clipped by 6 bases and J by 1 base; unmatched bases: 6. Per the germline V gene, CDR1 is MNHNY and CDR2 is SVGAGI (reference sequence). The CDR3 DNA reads TGTGCCAGCAGCCGACAGGGTGGATCCTACGAGCAGTACTTC. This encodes CASSRQGGSYEQYF.

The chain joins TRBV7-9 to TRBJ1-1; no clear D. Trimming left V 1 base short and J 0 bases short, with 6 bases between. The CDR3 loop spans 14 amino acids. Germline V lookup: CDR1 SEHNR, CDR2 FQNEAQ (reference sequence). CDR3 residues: CASSLGQMNTEAFF. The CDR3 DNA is TGTGCCAGCAGCTTAGGGCAGATGAACACTGAAGCTTTCTTT.

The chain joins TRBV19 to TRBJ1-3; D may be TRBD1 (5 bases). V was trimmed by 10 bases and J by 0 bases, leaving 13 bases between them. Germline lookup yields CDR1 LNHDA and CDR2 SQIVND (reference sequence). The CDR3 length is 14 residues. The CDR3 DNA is TGTGCCACCCGACAGTTAGGCTCTGGAAACACCATATATTTT. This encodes CATRQLGSGNTIYF.

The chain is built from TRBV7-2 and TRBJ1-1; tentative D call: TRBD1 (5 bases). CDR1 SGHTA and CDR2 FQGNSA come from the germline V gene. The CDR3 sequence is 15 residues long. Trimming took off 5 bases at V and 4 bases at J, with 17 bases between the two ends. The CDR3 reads CASSRTGGVGTEAFF. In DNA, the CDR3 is TGTGCCAGCAGCCGCACCGGGGGGGTAGGCACTGAAGCTTTCTTT.

The CDR3 sequence is CASSVGGVGSGNTIYF. The CDR3 region has the DNA TGTGCCAGCAGCGTGGGCGGGGTTGGCTCTGGAAACACCATATATTTT. This chain uses TRBV9 with TRBJ1-3; unclear D gene. Germline assignment: CDR1 SGDLS and CDR2 YYNGEE. The V end lost 2 bases, the J end lost 0 bases, and 12 bases lay between the germline ends. This CDR3 region has 16 residues.

This CDR3 is CASSYRLAGGRDTQYF. The CDR3 DNA sequence: TGCGCCAGCAGCTACCGACTAGCGGGGGGGCGGGATACGCAGTATTTT. The rearrangement links TRBV5-1 to TRBJ2-3, with TRBD2 matching over 14 bases. J lost 6 bases, V lost 3 bases, and 6 bases had no gene match. There are 16 residues in the CDR3. Per the germline V gene, CDR1 is SGHRS and CDR2 is YFSETQ.

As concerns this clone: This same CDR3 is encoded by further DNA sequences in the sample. In DNA, the CDR3 is TGTGCCAGCAGCGTAGGAGACAGGGGCTACGAGCAGTACTTC. Its protein product is CASSVGDRGYEQYF. The chain has TRBV9 and TRBJ2-7; 8 bases match TRBD1. V lost 0 bases to trimming and J lost 3 bases; unmatched junction nucleotides: 2. The CDR3 extends over 14 amino acids. Germline V CDR1 and CDR2: SGDLS, YYNGEE.

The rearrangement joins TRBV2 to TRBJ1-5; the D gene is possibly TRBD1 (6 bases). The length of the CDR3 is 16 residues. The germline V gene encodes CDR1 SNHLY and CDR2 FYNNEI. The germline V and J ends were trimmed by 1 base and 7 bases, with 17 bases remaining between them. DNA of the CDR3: TGTGCCAGCAGTGAAGATCAGGGGCGCCCGACCCAGCCCCAGCATTTT. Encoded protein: CASSEDQGRPTQPQHF.

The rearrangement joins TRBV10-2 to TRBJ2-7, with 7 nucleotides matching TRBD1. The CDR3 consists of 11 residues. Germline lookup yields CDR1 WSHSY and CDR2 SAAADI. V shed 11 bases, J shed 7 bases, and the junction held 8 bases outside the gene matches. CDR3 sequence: CAFNRGGEQYF. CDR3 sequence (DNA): TGCGCCTTCAACAGGGGTGGAGAGCAGTACTTC.

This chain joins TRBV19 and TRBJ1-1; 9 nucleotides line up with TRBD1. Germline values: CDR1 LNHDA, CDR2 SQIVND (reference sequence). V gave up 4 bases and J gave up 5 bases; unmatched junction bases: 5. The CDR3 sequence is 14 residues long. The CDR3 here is CASSTGQGRTEAFF. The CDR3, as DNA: TGTGCCAGTAGTACGGGACAGGGAAGGACTGAAGCTTTCTTT.

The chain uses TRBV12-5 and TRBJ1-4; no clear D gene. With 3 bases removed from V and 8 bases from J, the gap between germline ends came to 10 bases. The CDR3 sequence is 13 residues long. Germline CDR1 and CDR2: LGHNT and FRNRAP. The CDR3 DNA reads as TGTGCTAGTGGTTTATCCGGAGGGGAAAAACTGTTTTTT. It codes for CASGLSGGEKLFF.

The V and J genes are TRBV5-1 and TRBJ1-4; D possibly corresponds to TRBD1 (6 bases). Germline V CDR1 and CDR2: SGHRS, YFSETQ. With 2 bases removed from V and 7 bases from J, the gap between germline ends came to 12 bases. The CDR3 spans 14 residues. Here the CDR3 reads CASSLQGRSEKLFF. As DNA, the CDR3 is TGCGCCAGCAGCTTACAGGGTCGGAGTGAAAAACTGTTTTTT.

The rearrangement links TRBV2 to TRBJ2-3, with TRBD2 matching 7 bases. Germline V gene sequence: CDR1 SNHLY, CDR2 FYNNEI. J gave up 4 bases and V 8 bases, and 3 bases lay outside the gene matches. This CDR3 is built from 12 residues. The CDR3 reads CASCREADTQYF. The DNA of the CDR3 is TGTGCCAGCTGTCGGGAGGCAGATACGCAGTATTTT.

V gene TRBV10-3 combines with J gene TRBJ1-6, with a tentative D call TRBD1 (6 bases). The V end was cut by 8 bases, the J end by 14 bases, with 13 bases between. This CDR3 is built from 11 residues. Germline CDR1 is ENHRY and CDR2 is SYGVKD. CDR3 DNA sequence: TGTGCCATCGGGGGCGGTGTCACCCTCCACTTT. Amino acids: CAIGGGVTLHF.

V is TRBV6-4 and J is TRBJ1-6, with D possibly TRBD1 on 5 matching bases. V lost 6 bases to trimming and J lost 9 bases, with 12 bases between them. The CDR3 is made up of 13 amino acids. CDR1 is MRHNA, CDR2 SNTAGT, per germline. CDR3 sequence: CASRQVAGSPLHF. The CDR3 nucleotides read TGTGCCAGCAGACAGGTGGCCGGTTCACCCCTCCACTTT.

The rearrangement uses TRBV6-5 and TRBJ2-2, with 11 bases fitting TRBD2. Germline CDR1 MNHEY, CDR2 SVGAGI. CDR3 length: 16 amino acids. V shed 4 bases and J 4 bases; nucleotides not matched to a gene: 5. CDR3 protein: CASSFTSGGFTGELFF. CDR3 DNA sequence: TGTGCCAGCAGTTTCACTAGCGGGGGCTTCACCGGGGAGCTGTTTTTT.

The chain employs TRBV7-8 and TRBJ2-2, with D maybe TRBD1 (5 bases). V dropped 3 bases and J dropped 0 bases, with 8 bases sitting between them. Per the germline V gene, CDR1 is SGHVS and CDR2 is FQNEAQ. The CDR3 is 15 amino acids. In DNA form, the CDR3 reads TGTGCCAGCAGCTTCAGGGCTGCGAACACCGGGGAGCTGTTTTTT. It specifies CASSFRAANTGELFF.

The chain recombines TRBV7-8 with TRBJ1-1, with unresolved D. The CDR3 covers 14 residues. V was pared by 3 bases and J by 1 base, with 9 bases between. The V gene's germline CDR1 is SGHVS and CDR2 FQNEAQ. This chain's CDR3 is CASSLVRSNTEAFF. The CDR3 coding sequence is TGTGCCAGCAGCTTGGTCAGGTCGAACACTGAAGCTTTCTTT. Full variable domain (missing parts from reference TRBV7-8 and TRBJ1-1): GAGVSQSPRYKVAKRGQDVALRCDPISGHVSLFWYQQALGQGPEFLTYFQNEAQLDKSGLPSDRFFAERPEGSVSTLKIQRTQQEDSAVYLCASSLVRSNTEAFFGQGTRLTVV.

In DNA, the CDR3 is TGCAGCGTGGGGACTAGCGGGGGGCTCGAGCAGTACTTC. Its protein is CSVGTSGGLEQYF. This chain links TRBV29-1 with TRBJ2-7, with 15 nucleotides matching TRBD2. V was clipped by 6 bases and J by 6 bases; unmatched bases: 3. This CDR3 spans 13 amino acids. The germline CDR1 and CDR2 sequences are SQVTM and ANQGSEA.

CDR3 nucleotide sequence: TGTGCCAGCAGCCGCGGATATTCTATGAACACTGAAGCTTTCTTT. Amino acids: CASSRGYSMNTEAFF. V gene TRBV7-9 combines with J gene TRBJ1-1; no firm D call. Germline CDR1 reads SEHNR; CDR2 reads FQNEAQ (reference sequence). V was trimmed by 5 bases and J by 0 bases, leaving 13 bases between them. The CDR3 sequence is 15 residues long. The variable domain in full, with the rest retrieved from reference TRBV7-9 and TRBJ1-1, is DTGVSQNPRHKITKRGQNVTFRCDPISEHNRLYWYRQTLGQGPEFLTYFQNEAQLEKSRLLSDRFSAERPKGSFSTLEIQRTEQGDSAMYLCASSRGYSMNTEAFFGQGTRLTVV.